This is a list of T cell receptor beta chains from one sample in a study of tumor-infiltrating lymphocytes in primary liver carcinoma. TCRdb re-derived calls from the multiplex PCR reads in MiXCR, one entry per CDR3 protein. The sample lists some 180,000 distinct CDR3 sequences; 50% to 75% were seen once. Sequenced: peripheral blood. Receptors originate from a man between 35 and 55 years old with primary liver carcinoma and hepatitis B virus infection. CDR3s include the opening cysteine and the closing phenylalanine or tryptophan. The D gene is left open where the match is weak. Expanded clones get a size class; other rows say once, few or many, or leave the size out.

d_call clone_size j_call v_call cdr3_nt cdr3_aa
NA NA TRBJ2-3 TRBV29-1 TGCAGCGTTGAGGTGGGAGCGGGAGATACGCAGTATTTT CSVEVGAGDTQYF
TRBD2 NA TRBJ2-5 TRBV29-1 TGCAGCGCCCGGCGCGGGCTAGCGGTAGAAGAGACACAGTACTTC CSARRGLAVEETQYF
TRBD2 NA TRBJ2-3 TRBV11-1 TGTGCCAGCAGTCTGAAGCGGGAGAACGCAGATACGCAGTATTTT CASSLKRENADTQYF
TRBD2 NA TRBJ2-1 TRBV30 TGTGCCTGGAGTGGGGGCACAGGACTAGGAGGTATTGATGAGCAGTTCTTC CAWSGGTGLGGIDEQFF
NA NA TRBJ2-1 TRBV10-1 TGCGCCAGCAGTGAGTCGAAATCGGTCGGGAGTGTCTACAATGAGCAGTTCTTC CASSESKSVGSVYNEQFF
NA NA TRBJ2-1 TRBV6-5 TGTGCCAGCAGTTACGCCGTATTAAATGAGCAGTTCTTC CASSYAVLNEQFF
NA NA TRBJ2-3 TRBV10-3 TGTGCCATCAGTGATGGCGGGGCTGCCACAGATACGCAGTATTTT CAISDGGAATDTQYF
NA NA TRBJ2-2 TRBV5-4 TGTGCCAGCAGCTTGGTCGAGGGGAGCACCGGGGAGCTGTTTTTT CASSLVEGSTGELFF
NA NA TRBJ2-5 TRBV18 TGTGCCAGCTCACCAATTCGTCTGGGGTACCAAGAGACCCAGTACTTC CASSPIRLGYQETQYF
NA NA TRBJ2-1 TRBV6-5 TGTGCCAGCAGCACATTCAGGGAAGGGTCCTACAATGAGCAGTTCTTC CASSTFREGSYNEQFF
NA NA TRBJ2-7 TRBV5-5 TGTGCCAGCAGCTTGGTGGAGGTCCTCGCCGTCTCCTACGAGCAGTACTTC CASSLVEVLAVSYEQYF
TRBD1 NA TRBJ2-1 TRBV12-3/TRBV12-4 TGTGCCAGCAGGGACAGGGGGGAGCAGTTCTTC CASRDRGEQFF
NA NA TRBJ2-3 TRBV6-1 TGTGTCAGCAGTGCCTCCATCGCTTACACAGATACGCAGTATTTT CVSSASIAYTDTQYF
NA NA TRBJ2-3 TRBV6-1 TGTGCCAGCAGTGTTATTCAGGGCACAGATACGCAGTATTTT CASSVIQGTDTQYF
NA NA TRBJ2-3 TRBV29-1 TGCAGCGTTAGGGTCGGGTATTCCACAGATACGCAGTATTTT CSVRVGYSTDTQYF
NA NA TRBJ2-2 TRBV4-1 TGCGCCAGCAGCCAAGACCCGGGACGGACCGGGGAGCTGTTTTTT CASSQDPGRTGELFF
NA once TRBJ2-7 TRBV30 TGTGCCTGGGGTAGGGCATACGAGCAGCACTTC CAWGRAYEQHF
NA NA TRBJ2-7 TRBV7-9 TGTGCCAGCAGCCCTGGCGCGGGTTACGAAACCTACGAGCAGTACTTC CASSPGAGYETYEQYF
NA many TRBJ2-1 TRBV11-2 TGTGCCAGCAGCTTAGAACGGTTAAATGAGCAGTTCTTC CASSLERLNEQFF
NA many TRBJ2-3 TRBV7-9 TGTGCCAGCAACCCCGGGACAGATACGCAGTATTTT CASNPGTDTQYF
NA NA TRBJ2-7 TRBV29-1 TGCAGCGTTGAGGGACACGGCACCTACGAGCAGTACTTC CSVEGHGTYEQYF
TRBD2 many TRBJ2-1 TRBV29-1 TGCAGCGTTGAACGGACTAGCGGGAAGTTCTCCTACAATGAGCAGTTCTTC CSVERTSGKFSYNEQFF
NA few TRBJ2-1 TRBV11-2 TGTGCCAGTCTGGCCAGGCCTTACAATGAGCAGTTCTTC CASLARPYNEQFF
TRBD2 NA TRBJ2-3 TRBV6-2/TRBV6-3 TGTGCCAGCAGTTACTCGGCTAGCGGTCCAGATACGCAGTATTTT CASSYSASGPDTQYF
NA once TRBJ1-1 TRBV10-1 TGCGCCAGCAGTGAGTCTGCCCGGGGGGATTTGGAAGCTTTCTTT CASSESARGDLEAFF
NA NA TRBJ2-3 TRBV30 TGTGCCTGGAAGAGGGGGGCGGGGTCAGATACGCAGTATTTT CAWKRGAGSDTQYF
NA NA TRBJ1-4 TRBV29-1 TGCAGCGTTGGGGGTAGCGATGAAAAACTGTTTTTT CSVGGSDEKLFF
NA once TRBJ2-3 TRBV28 TGTGCCAGCAGATCATCCGATACGCAGTATTTT CASRSSDTQYF
NA few TRBJ2-7 TRBV6-5 TGTGCCAGCAGTTACGGTGGAGGGGGCCTCTACGAGCAGTACTTC CASSYGGGGLYEQYF
NA NA TRBJ2-2 TRBV28 TGTGCCAGCAGTTTTTCCGGGGAAAACACCGGGGAGCTGTTTTTT CASSFSGENTGELFF
TRBD1 NA TRBJ2-7 TRBV6-1 TGTGCCAGCAGTGACCGGACAGGCGGGTCCTACGAGCAGTACTTC CASSDRTGGSYEQYF
NA NA TRBJ1-4 TRBV6-5 TGTGCCAGCAGCCCCGGGAGGGTAACTAATGAAAAACTGTTTTTT CASSPGRVTNEKLFF
NA few TRBJ1-1 TRBV12-3/TRBV12-4 TGTGCCAGCAGTCGATCTCAGGGAACTGAAGCTTTCTTT CASSRSQGTEAFF
TRBD2 NA TRBJ2-3 TRBV7-2 TGTGCCAGCATCTTAATAGGGACTAGCGGTTCCACAGATACGCAGTATTTT CASILIGTSGSTDTQYF
NA NA TRBJ1-2 TRBV6-1 TGTACCAGCATCCCCGAGGCGGGCGATAACTATGACTACATCTTC CTSIPEAGDNYDYIF
TRBD2 NA TRBJ2-7 TRBV11-2 TGTGCCAGCAGCTTAGGAATAGCGGGAGTATTGTGCCACGAGCAGTATTTC CASSLGIAGVLCHEQYF
NA NA TRBJ2-2 TRBV30 TGTGCCTGGAGCCCCTTGGGGCCCGGGGAGCTGTTTTTT CAWSPLGPGELFF
TRBD2 few TRBJ2-1 TRBV6-2/TRBV6-3 TGTGCCAGCAGTTCCCTAGCGGATAGCTCCTACAATGAGCAGTTCTTC CASSSLADSSYNEQFF
NA once TRBJ1-5 TRBV12-5 TGTGCTAGTGCCCCGCCCGATCAGCCCCAGCATTTT CASAPPDQPQHF
TRBD2 NA TRBJ2-3 TRBV12-3/TRBV12-4 TGTGCCAGCAGTCCCGGGACGCGGGAGGATACGCAGTATTTT CASSPGTREDTQYF
NA NA TRBJ2-7 TRBV28 TGTGCCAGCGGTCCCCTACAGGAGTCCTACGAGCAGTACTTC CASGPLQESYEQYF
TRBD2 many TRBJ2-3 TRBV11-2 TGTGCCAGCAGCTCCCGGACTAGCGGGAGTCCAGATACGCAGTATTTT CASSSRTSGSPDTQYF
NA few TRBJ2-2 TRBV11-2 TGTGCCAGCAGCTTAGGATGGGGGAACACCGGGGAGCTGTTTTTT CASSLGWGNTGELFF
TRBD2 NA TRBJ2-1 TRBV4-1 TGCGCCAGCAGCCAAGGAAAGGTCCTAGCGGGAGGGCGACACAATGAGCAGTTCTTC CASSQGKVLAGGRHNEQFF
NA NA TRBJ2-5 TRBV30 TGTGCCTGGAGTGTACGGGGGGCTGGAACCAGGGGGACCCAGTACTTC CAWSVRGAGTRGTQYF
NA NA TRBJ2-7 TRBV11-2 TGTGCCAGCAGCCTCCCTGGTGGACAGAGGTACGAGCATTACTTC CASSLPGGQRYEHYF
NA NA TRBJ2-7 TRBV28 TGTGCCAGCAGTCCCTGGGTAGGACAGCGCACGAGTGGAGGCGAGCAGTACTTC CASSPWVGQRTSGGEQYF
NA NA TRBJ2-7 TRBV15 TGTGCCACCAGCCGCGGCACCGGAGGCCACGAGCAGTACTTC CATSRGTGGHEQYF
NA NA TRBJ2-2 TRBV12-3/TRBV12-4 TGTGCCAGCAGCTCCCTTAACACCGGGGGGCTGTTTTTT CASSSLNTGGLFF
NA NA TRBJ2-1 TRBV11-1 TGTGCCAGCAGCCATCTGGGCTATATTGAGCAGTTCTTC CASSHLGYIEQFF
NA NA TRBJ2-7 TRBV28 TGTGCCAGCAGTTTACTTGCCGCCTACGAGCAGTACTTC CASSLLAAYEQYF
TRBD1 NA TRBJ1-4 TRBV28 TGTGCCAGCAGTTTAACAGGGGCGTCTAATGAAAAACTGTTTTTT CASSLTGASNEKLFF